These 8 T cell receptor beta chains were sequenced from one sample in a study of T cells in Graves' hyperthyroidism and ophthalmopathy. RNA transcripts served as the template for amplifying TCR beta CDR3 regions. The HTBI set primed first-round TCR CDR3 RT-PCR. TCRdb reanalysed the multiplex PCR reads using MiXCR and keeps one entry per CDR3 protein. The sample includes around 260,000 distinct CDR3 sequences, less than 30% of them seen just once. Sequences were obtained from blood. These receptors were obtained from a middle-aged man with Graves' hyperthyroidism that later progressed to Graves' ophthalmopathy.

At least ten counts were recorded for this clonotype. This chain links TRBV6-5 with TRBJ2-5; D might be TRBD1 (6 bases). Germline assignment: CDR1 MNHEY and CDR2 SVGAGI. This CDR3 region has 15 residues. V dropped 2 bases and J dropped 5 bases, with 15 bases sitting between them. The CDR3 protein is CASSYDRSKTETQYF. The DNA of the CDR3 is TGTGCCAGCAGTTACGACAGGTCTAAGACGGAGACCCAGTACTTC.

This clonotype was picked up many times. The genes are TRBV10-3 and TRBJ2-7, with a tentative D call TRBD1 (5 bases). This CDR3 has 13 amino acids. Trimming shortened V by 3 bases and J by 5 bases, and 11 bases separated the two germline ends. Germline V CDR1 and CDR2: ENHRY, SYGVKD. The CDR3 region is CAISEVGRDEQYF. The CDR3 nucleotides are TGTGCCATCAGTGAAGTTGGCAGGGACGAGCAGTACTTC.

This clonotype was found many times. V gene TRBV2 combines with J gene TRBJ1-5; TRBD1 agrees at 10 bases. There are 14 residues in the CDR3. Germline V gene sequence: CDR1 SNHLY, CDR2 FYNNEI. Germline trimming cut 3 bases from V and 7 bases from J; bases unmatched to any gene: 3. The CDR3 DNA is TGTGCCAGCAGTGACGGGACAGGGGTCCAGCCCCAGCATTTT. Its translation is CASSDGTGVQPQHF.

This clonotype has at least ten counts. The chain is built from TRBV10-3 and TRBJ1-5; D is perhaps TRBD1 (6 bases). This CDR3 has 15 residues. From germline, CDR1 is ENHRY and CDR2 SYGVKD. Trimming stripped 4 bases from V and 6 bases from J, with 16 bases between. The CDR3 spells CAISARPDRLQPQHF. CDR3 coding DNA: TGTGCCATCAGTGCCCGCCCGGACAGACTTCAGCCCCAGCATTTT.

This clonotype occurred many times. The genes are TRBV11-2 and TRBJ2-7, with D uncertain. Germline values: CDR1 SGHAT, CDR2 FQNNGV. The CDR3 is 14 residues long. V shed 6 bases and J shed 2 bases, with 14 bases lying between them. Written as DNA, the CDR3 is TGTGCCAGCAGTTTTTCTGAGTTGACCTACGAGCAGTACTTC. This gives the protein CASSFSELTYEQYF.

This clonotype was seen repeatedly, ten times or more. The V call is TRBV5-1, the J call TRBJ2-5; 9 nucleotides line up with TRBD1. V lost 0 bases, J lost 4 bases, and 4 bases stayed unmatched. The CDR3 has 15 amino acids. Germline assignment: CDR1 SGHRS and CDR2 YFSETQ. As DNA, the CDR3 is TGCGCCAGCAGCTTGGAGGGACAGGGCGGAGAGACCCAGTACTTC. This sequence encodes CASSLEGQGGETQYF.

There are many counts of this clonotype. This rearrangement joins TRBV11-2 to TRBJ2-5, with a possible D match to TRBD2 (5 bases). Per germline, CDR1 SGHAT and CDR2 FQNNGV. CDR3 length: 15 residues. V lost 5 bases and J 0 bases, leaving 13 bases between the germline ends. CDR3 sequence reads: CASSPIYGDQETQYF. CDR3 DNA sequence: TGTGCCAGCAGCCCGATCTACGGGGACCAAGAGACCCAGTACTTC.

This clonotype occurred many times. V usage is TRBV5-1 and J usage is TRBJ2-7; possibly TRBD1 or TRBD2 for D (6 bases each). Trimming stripped 0 bases from V and 1 base from J, with 8 bases between. Germline-derived CDR1 and CDR2 are SGHRS and YFSETQ. This CDR3 region has 14 residues. CDR3 in DNA: TGCGCCAGCAGCTTGGGCGGGACATCCTACGAGCAGTACTTC. This sequence encodes CASSLGGTSYEQYF.